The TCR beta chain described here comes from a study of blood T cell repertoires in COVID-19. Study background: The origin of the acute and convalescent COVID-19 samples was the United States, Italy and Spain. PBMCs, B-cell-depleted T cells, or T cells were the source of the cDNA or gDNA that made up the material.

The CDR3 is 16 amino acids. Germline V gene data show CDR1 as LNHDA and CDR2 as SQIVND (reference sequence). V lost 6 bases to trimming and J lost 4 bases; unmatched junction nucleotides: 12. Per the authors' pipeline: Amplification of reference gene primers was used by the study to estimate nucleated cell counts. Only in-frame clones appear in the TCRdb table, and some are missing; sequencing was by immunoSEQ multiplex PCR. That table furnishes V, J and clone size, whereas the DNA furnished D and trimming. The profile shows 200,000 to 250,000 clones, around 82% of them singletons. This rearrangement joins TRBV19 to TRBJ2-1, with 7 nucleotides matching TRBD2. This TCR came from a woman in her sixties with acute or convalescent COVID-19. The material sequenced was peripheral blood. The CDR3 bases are TGTGCCAGTAGCAATCGCCAGCGACTAGCTTACAATGAGCAGTTCTTC. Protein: CASSNRQRLAYNEQFF.